Listed here are 27 T cell receptor beta chains from one sample, sequenced in a study of CD8 T cells in acute hepatitis C reinfection. Whole-study results and caveats: Overrepresentation in the naive pool did not explain the preferential TRBV04 and TRBV06 usage seen in all groups.

Noted time point: acute HCV infection, within 168 days of estimated infection date. Hepatitis C virus-specific T cells were sequenced directly ex vivo without in vitro expansion. The method was immunoSEQ multiplex PCR; TCRdb's version includes in-frame clones alone and lacks a portion of them. The sample has about 470 clones; approximately 48% are singletons. This material consisted of HCV NS3-1073 tetramer-sorted CD8+ T cells from PBMCs, taken during acute infection. The receptors come from a young man with chronic hepatitis C.

The V gene is TRBV29-1, the J gene TRBJ1-4; D may be TRBD1 (6 bases). This CDR3 has 13 amino acids. CDR1 SQVTM and CDR2 ANQGSEA come from the germline V gene. Trimming shortened V by 8 bases and J by 3 bases, and 13 bases separated the two germline ends. The CDR3 region has the DNA TGCAGCATAAGGACAGTCTCTAATGAAAAACTGTTTTTT. Protein product: CSIRTVSNEKLFF.

By share, this clone counts as hyperexpanded (1% or more). Other nucleotide sequences in the sample specify the same CDR3. The chain employs TRBV15 and TRBJ2-7; 9 nucleotides line up with TRBD1. The V gene end was trimmed by 7 bases and the J gene end by 4 bases; junction bases not matched to a gene: 5. From germline, CDR1 is LNHNV and CDR2 YYDKDF (reference sequence). The CDR3 is made up of 13 amino acids. The CDR3 nucleotides are TGTGCCACCACCCCGGGACAGGGATACGAGCAGTACTTC. Protein sequence: CATTPGQGYEQYF.

This clone is termed large. This chain joins TRBV27 and TRBJ1-2; 9 bases are a match to TRBD1. Trimming cost V 5 bases and J 6 bases; bases outside gene matches: 4. Germline CDR1 reads MNHEY; CDR2 reads SMNVEV (reference sequence). There are 13 residues in the CDR3. CDR3 residues: CASSPGTGNGYTF. The DNA of the CDR3 is TGTGCCAGCAGTCCGGGGACAGGGAATGGCTACACCTTC.

By share, this clone counts as large. This rearrangement joins TRBV15 to TRBJ1-4; 7 bases align to TRBD1. The CDR3 has 14 residues. The V segment lost 4 bases and the J segment 8 bases; nucleotides outside the gene matches: 7. CDR1 is LNHNV, CDR2 YYDKDF, per germline (reference sequence). CDR3 coding DNA: TGTGCCACCAGCATACCAGGGGGGTGGGAAAAACTGTTTTTT. This translates into CATSIPGGWEKLFF.

The V call is TRBV5-4, the J call TRBJ2-5, with D uncertain. The CDR3 sequence is 14 residues long. The V end lost 0 bases, the J end lost 3 bases, and 9 bases lay between the germline ends. The germline V gene has CDR1 SGHNT and CDR2 YYREEE (reference sequence). CDR3 nucleotides: TGTGCCAGCAGCTTGGCCAGAAGTGAAGAGACCCAGTACTTC. Amino acids: CASSLARSEETQYF.

The chain couples TRBV10-2 to TRBJ2-2; perhaps TRBD2 as D (6 bases). The CDR3 covers 17 residues. Trimming took off 6 bases at V and 0 bases at J, with 17 bases between the two ends. Germline loops: CDR1 WSHSY, CDR2 SAAADI. The CDR3 region has the DNA TGCGCCAGCAGAGATCTCGGAGGGAGCGCGAACACCGGGGAGCTGTTTTTT. Encoded protein: CASRDLGGSANTGELFF.

The chain joins TRBV30 to TRBJ1-1; weak D call: TRBD1 (6 bases). This CDR3 spans 17 amino acids. CDR1 is GTSNPN and CDR2 is SVGIG in the germline V gene (reference sequence). V dropped 2 bases and J dropped 0 bases, with 19 bases sitting between them. CDR3 DNA: TGTGCCTGGAGTCTACCCTCAGGGGTAAGGATGAACACTGAAGCTTTCTTT. Translating gives CAWSLPSGVRMNTEAFF.

There are a few counts of this clone. The chain carries TRBV27 and TRBJ2-7; possibly TRBD1 for D (5 bases). The CDR3 loop spans 14 amino acids. Germline V lookup: CDR1 MNHEY, CDR2 SMNVEV (reference sequence). With 10 bases removed from V and 2 bases from J, the gap between germline ends came to 18 bases. The CDR3 DNA reads TGTGCCACCTCCCTCGTAGGACAAGCCTACGAGCAGTACTTC. Translation gives CATSLVGQAYEQYF.

This clone was counted once. The chain employs TRBV19 and TRBJ2-3; 13 nucleotides agree with TRBD2. CDR1 is LNHDA and CDR2 is SQIVND in the germline V gene (reference sequence). V was clipped by 5 bases and J by 2 bases; unmatched bases: 7. The CDR3 is 17 amino acids. CDR3 bases: TGTGCCAGTAGTTCCCGGACTAGCGGGGGTTACACAGATACGCAGTATTTT. Translation: CASSSRTSGGYTDTQYF.

The chain combines TRBV19 with TRBJ1-1, with a weak D call TRBD1 (5 bases). Trimming cost V 10 bases and J 1 base, with 19 bases left between them. The CDR3 has 15 amino acids. The germline V gene encodes CDR1 LNHDA and CDR2 SQIVND (reference sequence). The CDR3 DNA follows: TGTGCCATCATGGCGAGAGGGGAGGGGAACACTGAAGCTTTCTTT. Translated, it gives CAIMARGEGNTEAFF.

The V and J genes are TRBV7-6 and TRBJ2-2; perhaps TRBD1 as D (5 bases). With 5 bases removed from V and 4 bases from J, the gap between germline ends came to 20 bases. Germline V gene sequence: CDR1 SGHVS, CDR2 FNYEAQ. The CDR3 is 17 residues long. The CDR3 DNA reads TGTGCCAGCAGCCCATCGGCGCCCTTCGACAGCACCGGGGAGCTGTTTTTT. Translating gives CASSPSAPFDSTGELFF.

The chain links TRBV11-2 to TRBJ1-1; unclear D gene. V lost 5 bases and J lost 7, with 11 bases in between. Germline-derived CDR1 and CDR2 are SGHAT and FQNNGV. The CDR3 loop spans 12 amino acids. Written as DNA, the CDR3 is TGTGCCAGCAGCCAGAGCGCAAATGAAGCTTTCTTT. It yields the protein CASSQSANEAFF.

This clone is large within its sample. The J gene is TRBJ2-5, the V gene TRBV30; tentative D call: TRBD2 (7 bases). Looked up from germline, CDR1 is GTSNPN and CDR2 is SVGIG (reference sequence). Trimming shortened V by 2 bases and J by 5 bases, and 15 bases separated the two germline ends. This CDR3 is built from 14 residues. For the CDR3, the DNA is TGTGCCTGGAGTCTCCCGGGGGGCTGGGAGACCCAGTACTTC. Protein: CAWSLPGGWETQYF.

The chain has TRBV4-2 and TRBJ2-7; D tentatively reads TRBD1 or TRBD2 (6 bases each). CDR3 length: 15 amino acids. CDR1 and CDR2 from the germline V gene are LGHNA and YNFKEQ. The V gene lost 0 bases and the J gene lost 11 bases, with 20 bases spanning the gap. The CDR3 DNA follows: TGTGCCAGCAGCCAAGAAACGGGGGCCTGGGGCCGCGAGTACTTC. Protein product: CASSQETGAWGREYF.

Sample share makes this clone large. V and J are TRBV27 and TRBJ2-7, with TRBD1 as a possible D gene (5 bases). The CDR3 length is 16 residues. Trimming took off 5 bases at V and 5 bases at J, with 22 bases between the two ends. Germline V gene data show CDR1 as MNHEY and CDR2 as SMNVEV (reference sequence). CDR3 bases: TGTGCCAGCAGTCCAACCCCCTCGGCAGGGATGAACGAGCAGTACTTC. It encodes CASSPTPSAGMNEQYF.

V and J are TRBV15 and TRBJ2-2; TRBD1 agrees at 10 bases. The CDR3 length is 16 residues. V shed 3 bases, J shed 2 bases, and the junction held 3 bases outside the gene matches. Per the germline V gene, CDR1 is LNHNV and CDR2 is YYDKDF (reference sequence). The CDR3 is CATSSPTGGNTGELFF. Here the CDR3 DNA reads TGTGCCACCAGCAGCCCGACAGGGGGCAACACCGGGGAGCTGTTTTTT.

By its share, this clone is large. The rearrangement joins TRBV9 to TRBJ2-3, with D uncertain. The germline V gene encodes CDR1 SGDLS and CDR2 YYNGEE. The CDR3 loop spans 14 amino acids. V was pared by 1 base and J by 2 bases, with 8 bases between. The CDR3 region has the DNA TGTGCCAGCAGCGTATTCGGAGCCACAGATACGCAGTATTTT. This gives the protein CASSVFGATDTQYF.

The chain joins TRBV4-3 to TRBJ1-2; D is possibly TRBD1 (6 bases). Trimming removed 4 bases from V and 4 bases from J, with 19 bases in between. The CDR3 covers 16 residues. Germline V CDR1 and CDR2: LGHNA, YSLEER. The CDR3 region has the DNA TGCGCCAGCAGCCTTAGGCGGGAAGGGGGAGGCTATGGCTACACCTTC. Translation gives CASSLRREGGGYGYTF.

This clone was seen a handful of times. The rearrangement uses TRBV6-1 and TRBJ1-1; tentatively, D is TRBD1 (6 bases). Trimming cost V 3 bases and J 0 bases, with 17 bases left between them. From germline, CDR1 is MNHNS and CDR2 SASEGT. This CDR3 comprises 17 residues. The CDR3 reads CASSDLSGQFMNTEAFF. The DNA for the CDR3 is TGTGCCAGCAGTGACCTAAGCGGACAGTTCATGAACACTGAAGCTTTCTTT.

J is TRBJ2-2 and V is TRBV4-3; D possibly uses TRBD1 or TRBD2 (5 bases each). Germline V lookup: CDR1 LGHNA, CDR2 YSLEER. V gave up 0 bases and J gave up 6 bases, with 11 bases separating them. This CDR3 is built from 15 residues. This CDR3 is CASSQEVGAPGELFF. CDR3 nucleotides: TGCGCCAGCAGCCAAGAGGTCGGGGCCCCCGGGGAGCTGTTTTTT.

The chain employs TRBV30 and TRBJ2-1; TRBD2 matches at 12 bases. The length of the CDR3 is 14 residues. In germline, CDR1 is GTSNPN, CDR2 SVGIG (reference sequence). The ends lost 6 bases at V and 7 bases at J; junction bases unmatched: 7. CDR3: CACNLAGGLNEQFF. The CDR3, as DNA: TGTGCCTGCAACCTAGCGGGAGGGTTGAATGAGCAGTTCTTC.

This clone occurred a few times. This chain uses TRBV7-9 with TRBJ2-1; 8 bases are a match to TRBD2. After removal of 1 base from V and 4 bases from J, the junction contained 12 bases not matched to a gene. The CDR3 has 18 residues. The germline gives CDR1 SEHNR, CDR2 FQNEAQ (reference sequence). The CDR3 sequence is CASSLVGGSGTSYNEQFF. The CDR3, as DNA: TGTGCCAGCAGCTTAGTAGGTGGTAGCGGGACTAGTTACAATGAGCAGTTCTTC.

The chain is built from TRBV9 and TRBJ2-3; D might be TRBD1 (5 bases). The CDR3 consists of 16 residues. Germline CDR1 and CDR2: SGDLS and YYNGEE. V was trimmed by 3 bases and J by 2 bases, leaving 16 bases between them. In DNA, the CDR3 is TGTGCCAGCAGCGACCCCGCAGGGTTGTTCACAGATACGCAGTATTTT. It translates to CASSDPAGLFTDTQYF.

The chain combines TRBV6-1 with TRBJ2-7; D unclear. Germline values: CDR1 MNHNS, CDR2 SASEGT. The CDR3 sequence is 11 residues long. V lost 4 bases, J lost 0 bases, and 1 base lay in between. As DNA, the CDR3 is TGTGCCAGCAGTGTCTCCTACGAGCAGTACTTC. This codes for CASSVSYEQYF.

In nucleotides, the CDR3 is TGTGCCAGTAGTATCTGGGGGGTCAGCTTGGATACGCAGTATTTT. Encoded protein: CASSIWGVSLDTQYF. The V and J genes are TRBV19 and TRBJ2-3; tentatively, D is TRBD2 (6 bases). V was clipped by 3 bases and J by 6 bases, with 16 bases between them. This CDR3 has 15 amino acids. Germline V gene lookup returns CDR1 LNHDA and CDR2 SQIVND (reference sequence).

This clone was counted a few times. V and J are TRBV7-8 and TRBJ2-1; D might be TRBD2 (6 bases). V was shortened by 5 bases and J by 13 bases, with 15 bases between the two germline ends. Germline values: CDR1 SGHVS, CDR2 FQNEAQ. The length of the CDR3 is 12 residues. CDR3 DNA sequence: TGTGCCAGCAGCAGAAGCCGGGACTTCCAGTTCTTC. Its protein is CASSRSRDFQFF.

About this clone: At one of its ends the junction is not consistent with the germline gene, which may arise from a read error. J is TRBJ2-7 and V is TRBV10-3, with D perhaps matching TRBD2 (5 bases). Germline assignment: CDR1 ENHRY and CDR2 SYGVKD. The CDR3 length is 15 residues. The CDR3 sequence is CASSELTLGDYEQYF. CDR3 bases: TGTGCCAGCAGTGAGTTGACACTCGGGGACTACGAGCAGTACTTC.